This T cell receptor (beta chain) was sequenced in a study of relationships among human T cell subsets (dated by TCRdb to about 2010). Study-wide context: Sequencing was performed on eight distinct blood T cell populations: pan T, CD8 cytotoxic, regulatory, Th1, Th2, naive plus transitional, activated and memory cells. What the study reported, not specific to this receptor: Substantial sharing of CDR3s among Th1, Th2 and regulatory T cells was interpreted as suggestive of stochastic cell fate choices. Over 55% of CD8+ cytotoxic sequences were found to belong to clones with over 100 reads, whereas few such clones were observed in the regulatory and Th2 subsets. T cell counts went unrecorded for a couple of pan T samples, which were processed alongside pan B cells. The seven subsets showed no statistically significant differences in V, D and J usage, CDR3 length, or N-nucleotide additions. The bead-based sorting could not exclude a CD4+CD8+ double-positive population.

V and J are truncated by 2 bases and 0 bases respectively, leaving an intervening sequence of 11 bases. The CDR3, from cysteine to phenylalanine, totals 15 residues. CDR3 DNA is the only sequence kept; it has 45 bases, read in frame from the first base. CDR1 and CDR2, per the germline V gene, are SGHVS and FNYEAQ. This clonotype showed up just once. Its recognized antigen is unknown. Base-call qualities are not available, and no considerably larger clone is one nucleotide away. A single read offers scant evidence. Libraries were made using multiplex PCR. Instrument used: 454 GS FLX. TCR alpha and beta CDR3 regions were amplified from mRNA by semiquantitative ARM-PCR. In ARM-PCR, tagged nested gene-specific primers were used first, and communal superprimers then performed exponential amplification. Nested primers were removed by exonuclease before the second amplification round on first-round PCR products. The amplicons were sequenced on the 454 platform, which can rapidly sequence millions of DNA fragments without cloning bias. An effective read was defined as a read mappable to both V and J germline segments. Per the source publication's procedure: IRmap was used to assign reads to germline V, D and J segments, and IRmap relies on pyromap, a Smith-Waterman modification adapted to 454 sequencing errors. D-beta assignments were filtered using cutoffs set at the 99th percentile of alignment scores from simulated random sequences. The CDR3 was taken to be the amino acids lying between the conserved V-segment Y[YFLI]C motif and the J-segment [FW]GXGT motif. Repertoire diversity was estimated with a compound Poisson process model previously applied to large-scale EST data. A cross-contamination detection procedure was applied to argue against sample contamination as the source of shared CDR3s. TCRdb reprocessing: public reads trimmed at Q25 with fastp, clones called with MiXCR, in-frame beta chains kept. Rows with one shared CDR3 protein collapse into an entry with the most common genes and DNA. The V and J calls shown here were made by TCRdb, not taken from the authors' results. The sample has approximately 4,300 distinct CDR3 sequences on record, 75% to 80% of them singletons. Clones ranked in the top ten supply approximately 29% of the sample.

T cell subsets were isolated with Miltenyi superparamagnetic beads coated with subset-specific monoclonal antibodies. Every T cell population was isolated from peripheral blood. Ficoll separation of whole blood yielded mononuclear cells, and anti-CD14 microbeads were then used to deplete the monocytes. Isolated cell populations were immediately resuspended in RNAprotect reagent. CD3+ T cells in general were included in the pan T sample. The source material was total T cells sorted from blood. The meaning of the sample's cell subset or site label: CD3+ T cells in general. This chain is built from TRBV7-6 and TRBJ2-7; no confident D gene assignment can be made. The clonotype was recovered from a man aged 35 to 55 in good health. In nucleotides, the sequence is TGTGCCAGCAGCTTAATGTACGGTAGCTCCTACGAGCAGTACTTC. The resulting protein is CASSLMYGSSYEQYF.